This paragraph covers one T cell receptor (beta chain) sequence. The antigen is not known. The CDR3 runs 17 residues. Germline values: CDR1 KGHSH, CDR2 LQKENI. Trimming removed 2 bases from V and 2 bases from J; junction bases left unmatched: 7. The data belong to a study of cytomegalovirus exposure and HLA in healthy donors. Across the whole study: Most donors, 81% of some 400 genotyped, fell in the Caucasian-associated ancestry cluster.

60 Vbeta and 13 Jbeta primers were used in PCR. Clones were read by immunoSEQ multiplex PCR, and TCRdb kept only the in-frame ones, dropping some. The data contain under 150,000 clones, around three quarters of them singletons. Study observations and caveats: In a later analysis, TCR association rates varied by HLA locus: DRB1 most, HLA-C fewest. Reports described diagnosis of cytomegalovirus status by the classifier as highly specific and sensitive.

The chain links TRBV18 to TRBJ1-3; the match to TRBD1 covers 9 bases. Source material: PBMCs. This TCR derives from a woman aged 40 to 55 in good health and CMV-seropositive. The CDR3 DNA reads TGTGCCAGCTCACCAAGGGACAGGGCTCTTCCTGGAAACACCATATATTTT. This codes for CASSPRDRALPGNTIYF.